This TCR beta chain was documented in a study of blood T cell repertoires in COVID-19. As for the study in general: Some COVID-19 samples were acute and others convalescent; all came from the United States, Italy and Spain. The cDNA or gDNA used as material had been derived from T cells, B-cell-depleted T cells, or PBMCs.

Profiled with immunoSEQ multiplex PCR; TCRdb holds only in-frame clones, not every one. The sample has roughly 120,000 clones; 75% to 90% are singletons. Seattle enrolled patients during active infection and tracked them longitudinally. The sequenced sample was peripheral blood. This TCR was sampled from a woman of 80 years or more with COVID-19, enrolled during active disease.

This CDR3 is CASRTTGGASNEQFF. CDR3 DNA sequence: TGTGCCAGCAGAACCACAGGGGGCGCAAGCAATGAGCAGTTCTTC. This chain uses TRBV2 with TRBJ2-1; TRBD1 matches at 9 bases. The germline gives CDR1 SNHLY, CDR2 FYNNEI. The CDR3 totals 15 residues. Unmatched junction bases numbered 9, after V lost 6 bases and J lost 6 bases.